The source of this T cell receptor beta chain is a study of Ad26.COV2.S vaccination and SARS-CoV-2 variants. Study observations and caveats: Total T cell responses were possibly underestimated by TCR breadth and depth analyses. Whether participants received vaccine or placebo, their non-spike TCR breadth was similar.

V was trimmed by 3 bases and J by 6 bases, leaving 16 bases between them. CDR1 and CDR2 (germline): SGDLS, YYNGEE. The CDR3 sequence is 15 residues long. Comment on this clone: As yet, its antigen is unknown.

This sample's treatment: roughly 18 received Ad26.COV2.S at low or high dose, single or two shots; about five received placebo; per-sample allocation not given. Sampling happened 63 days after the first vaccine or placebo injection. An adult donor aged 18-55 years was enrolled in Boston. Vaccination employed an Ad26 vector expressing the Wuhan-strain SARS-CoV-2 spike. Generated by immunoSEQ multiplex PCR, the TCRdb table keeps only in-frame clones and is missing some. The table shows about 320,000 clones, with roughly 80% occurring only once. The rearrangement uses TRBV9 and TRBJ2-1, with D maybe TRBD1 (6 bases). Source: peripheral blood, taken in a trial of Ad26.COV2.S vaccine versus placebo. This clonotype was obtained from a person between 18 and 65 years old who received the Ad26.COV2.S COVID-19 vaccine or a placebo. The CDR3 loop is CASSGTVTILNEQFF. CDR3 bases: TGTGCCAGCAGCGGGACAGTGACCATCCTCAATGAGCAGTTCTTC.